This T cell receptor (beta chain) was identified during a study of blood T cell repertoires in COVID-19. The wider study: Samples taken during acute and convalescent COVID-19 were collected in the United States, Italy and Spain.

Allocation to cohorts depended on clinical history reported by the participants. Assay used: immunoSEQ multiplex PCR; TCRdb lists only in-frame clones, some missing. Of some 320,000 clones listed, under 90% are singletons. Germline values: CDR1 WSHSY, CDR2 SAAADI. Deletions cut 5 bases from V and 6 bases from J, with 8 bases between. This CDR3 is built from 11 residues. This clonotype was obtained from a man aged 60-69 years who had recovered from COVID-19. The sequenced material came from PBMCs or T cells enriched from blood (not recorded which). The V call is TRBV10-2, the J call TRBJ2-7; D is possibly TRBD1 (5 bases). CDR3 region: CASSHRREQYF. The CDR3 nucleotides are TGCGCCAGCAGTCACAGGCGCGAGCAGTACTTC.